The present entry profiles one T cell receptor beta chain with its context. Antigen: not known. This record belongs to a study of OX40 agonist ivuxolimab in advanced cancers. Whole-study findings and limits: The expanded peripheral T cells' antigen specificity was not determined. CD4+ T cells averaged fewer expanded clones than CD8+ T cells.

Patients were ruled out by autoimmune disease history or systemic immunosuppression. V was trimmed by 5 bases and J by 7 bases, leaving 14 bases between them. Germline values: CDR1 SNHLY, CDR2 FYNNEI. The CDR3 contains 14 residues. The method was immunoSEQ multiplex PCR; TCRdb's version includes in-frame clones alone and lacks a portion of them. This table holds around 8,000 clones, around 90% found once. The chain links TRBV2 to TRBJ2-2; the D gene is possibly TRBD1 (6 bases). This receptor was taken from an adult with an advanced solid tumor such as melanoma, head and neck, liver or kidney cancer. The sequences come from CD4+ or CD8+ T cells sorted from blood, collected in a trial of the OX40 agonist ivuxolimab. The CDR3 region is CASSLQGSYGELFF. CDR3 bases: TGTGCCAGCAGTTTACAGGGCTCGTACGGGGAGCTGTTTTTT.